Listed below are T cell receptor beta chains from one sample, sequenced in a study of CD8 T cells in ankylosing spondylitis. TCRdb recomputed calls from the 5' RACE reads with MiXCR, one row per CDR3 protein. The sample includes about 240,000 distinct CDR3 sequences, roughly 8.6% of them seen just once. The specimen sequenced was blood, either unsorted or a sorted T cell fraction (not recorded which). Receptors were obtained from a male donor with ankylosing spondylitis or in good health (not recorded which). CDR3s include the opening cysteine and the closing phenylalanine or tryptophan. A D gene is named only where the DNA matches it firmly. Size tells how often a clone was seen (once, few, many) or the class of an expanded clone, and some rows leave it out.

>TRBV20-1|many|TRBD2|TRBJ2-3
CSAPFRGGLVTDTQYF
TGCAGTGCTCCTTTTCGGGGGGGCTTGGTCACAGATACGCAGTATTTT
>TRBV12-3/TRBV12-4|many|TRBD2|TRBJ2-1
CASSPLAGYNEQFF
TGTGCCAGCAGTCCTCTAGCGGGGTACAATGAGCAGTTCTTC
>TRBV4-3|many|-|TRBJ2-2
CASSQVPRVANTGELFF
TGCGCCAGCAGCCAAGTTCCCAGAGTCGCGAACACCGGGGAGCTGTTTTTT
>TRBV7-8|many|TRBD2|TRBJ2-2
CASSYASGNLNTGELFF
TGTGCCAGCAGCTACGCTAGCGGGAATCTGAACACCGGGGAGCTGTTTTTT
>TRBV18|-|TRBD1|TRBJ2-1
CDSSPDRRLGSYNEQFF
TGTGACAGCTCACCGGACAGGCGGCTCGGCTCCTACAATGAGCAGTTCTTC
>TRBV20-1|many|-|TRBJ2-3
CSATLGLTDTQYF
TGCAGTGCTACCCTGGGGTTGACAGATACGCAGTATTTT
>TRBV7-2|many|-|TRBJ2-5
CASSSVGAQQETQYF
TGTGCCAGCAGCTCCGTGGGGGCCCAACAAGAGACCCAGTACTTC
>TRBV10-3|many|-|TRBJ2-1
CASHGQLPNEQFF
TGTGCCAGCCATGGACAGCTCCCCAATGAGCAGTTCTTC
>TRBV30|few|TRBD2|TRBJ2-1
CAWKRFGGRASNEQFF
TGTGCCTGGAAAAGGTTTGGGGGGAGGGCCTCGAATGAGCAGTTCTTC
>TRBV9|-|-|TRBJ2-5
CASSVDVGDQETQYF
TGTGCCAGCAGCGTAGATGTCGGGGACCAAGAGACCCAGTACTTC
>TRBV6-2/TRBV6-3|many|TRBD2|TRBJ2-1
CASGPPSRLAGVNEQFF
TGTGCCAGCGGCCCTCCCAGCCGGCTAGCGGGGGTGAATGAGCAGTTCTTC
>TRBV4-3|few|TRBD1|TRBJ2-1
CASRPDRVGYNEQFF
TGCGCCAGCAGACCCGACAGGGTGGGTTACAATGAGCAGTTCTTC
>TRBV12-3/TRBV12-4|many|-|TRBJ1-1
CASSLAPVGVREAFF
TGTGCCAGCAGTTTAGCCCCAGTGGGGGTAAGGGAAGCTTTCTTT
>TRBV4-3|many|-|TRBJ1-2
CASSQDWGVGYTF
TGCGCCAGCAGCCAAGATTGGGGTGTTGGCTACACCTTC
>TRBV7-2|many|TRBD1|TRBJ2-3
CASSLQGATDTQYF
TGTGCCAGCAGCTTACAGGGGGCTACAGATACGCAGTATTTT
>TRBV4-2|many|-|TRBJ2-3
CASSQDNEAAGTDTQYF
TGTGCCAGCAGCCAAGATAATGAAGCGGCCGGCACAGATACGCAGTATTTT
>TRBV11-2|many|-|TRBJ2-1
CASSFGSLGLEQFF
TGTGCCAGCAGCTTCGGTAGCCTAGGACTCGAGCAGTTCTTC
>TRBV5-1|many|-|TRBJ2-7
CASSLASTGPYEQYF
TGCGCCAGCAGCTTGGCCTCAACAGGGCCCTACGAGCAGTACTTC
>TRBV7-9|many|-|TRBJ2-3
CASSLRQGRADTQYF
TGTGCCAGCAGCCTCCGACAGGGGAGGGCAGATACGCAGTATTTT
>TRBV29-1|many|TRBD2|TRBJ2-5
CSVEDGTSGGGLYETQYF
TGCAGCGTTGAAGATGGGACTAGCGGGGGGGGATTGTACGAGACCCAGTACTTC
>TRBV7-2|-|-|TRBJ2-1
CASSFGSNEQFF
TGTGCCAGCAGCTTTGGCAGCAATGAGCAGTTCTTC
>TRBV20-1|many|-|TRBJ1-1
CSARASLNTEAFF
TGCAGTGCTCGAGCCTCCTTGAACACTGAAGCTTTCTTT
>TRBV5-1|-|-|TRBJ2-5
CASSPRGENQYF
TGCGCCAGCAGCCCCAGGGGAGAGAACCAGTACTTC
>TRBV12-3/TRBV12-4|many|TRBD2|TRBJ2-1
CATIKREREQFF
TGTGCCACAATCAAGCGGGAAAGGGAGCAGTTCTTC
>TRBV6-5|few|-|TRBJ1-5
CASSYPIRGGGSNQPQHF
TGTGCCAGCAGTTACCCAATAAGAGGAGGGGGTAGCAATCAGCCCCAGCATTTT
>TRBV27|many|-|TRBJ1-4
CASSPRYRATNEKLFF
TGTGCCAGCAGTCCCCGATACAGAGCAACTAATGAAAAACTGTTTTTT
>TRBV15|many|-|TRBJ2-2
CATSSNRGLGPRAGSTGELFF
TGTGCCACCAGCTCCAACAGAGGACTTGGGCCTCGGGCGGGTAGCACCGGGGAGCTGTTTTTT
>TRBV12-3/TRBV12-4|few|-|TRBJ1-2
CASSFGAYGYTF
TGTGCCAGCAGTTTCGGCGCATATGGCTACACCTTC
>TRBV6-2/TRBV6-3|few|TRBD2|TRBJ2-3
CASSTTAGVGLDTQYF
TGTGCCAGCAGTACCACAGCGGGAGTGGGTCTCGATACGCAGTATTTT
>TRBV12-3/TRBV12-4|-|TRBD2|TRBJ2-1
CASTPLGASGVNEQFF
TGTGCCAGCACCCCCTTGGGGGCTAGCGGGGTAAATGAGCAGTTCTTC
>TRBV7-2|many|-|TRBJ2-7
CASSLAGPYEQYF
TGTGCCAGCAGCTTAGCGGGTCCCTACGAGCAGTACTTC
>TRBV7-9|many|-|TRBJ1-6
CASSLESGAIASPLHF
TGTGCCAGCAGCTTAGAATCAGGGGCAATTGCTTCACCCCTCCACTTT
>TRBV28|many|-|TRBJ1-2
CASSLSTQGLDYGYTF
TGTGCCAGCAGTTTATCAACGCAGGGGCTAGACTATGGCTACACCTTC
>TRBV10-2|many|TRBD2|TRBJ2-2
CASIKREGSGELFF
TGCGCCAGCATTAAGAGGGAGGGCTCCGGGGAGCTGTTTTTT
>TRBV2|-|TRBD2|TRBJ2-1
CASSASGRALTDEQFF
TGTGCCAGCAGTGCTAGCGGGAGGGCCCTTACGGATGAGCAGTTCTTC
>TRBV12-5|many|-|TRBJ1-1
CASGLPQGEGTEAFF
TGTGCTAGTGGTTTGCCTCAGGGTGAGGGCACTGAAGCTTTCTTT
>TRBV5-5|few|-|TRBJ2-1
CASSLEQGNRKFF
TGTGCCAGCAGCTTGGAACAGGGAAACAGAAAGTTCTTC
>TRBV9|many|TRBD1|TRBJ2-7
CASSVEGQGVVEQYF
TGTGCCAGCAGCGTAGAGGGACAGGGAGTGGTCGAGCAGTACTTC
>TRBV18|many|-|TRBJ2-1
CASSPGNGLEQFF
TGTGCCAGCTCACCAGGGAACGGTCTTGAGCAGTTCTTC
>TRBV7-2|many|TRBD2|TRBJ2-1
CASTLTSGSYNEQFF
TGTGCCAGCACCCTGACTAGCGGGTCCTACAATGAGCAGTTCTTC
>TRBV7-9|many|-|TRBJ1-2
CASSLARGREDYGYTF
TGTGCCAGCAGCTTAGCGCGCGGCAGGGAGGACTATGGCTACACCTTC
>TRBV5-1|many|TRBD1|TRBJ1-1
CASSATGAQNTEAFF
TGCGCCAGCAGCGCGACAGGGGCCCAGAACACTGAAGCTTTCTTT
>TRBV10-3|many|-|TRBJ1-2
CAISEVKDGYGYTF
TGTGCCATCAGTGAGGTTAAGGACGGCTATGGCTACACCTTC
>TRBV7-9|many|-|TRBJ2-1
CASSSPPGNEQFF
TGTGCCAGCAGCTCCCCCCCCGGGAATGAGCAGTTCTTC
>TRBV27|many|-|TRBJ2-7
CASSLRQGTYEQYF
TGTGCCAGCAGTTTGAGGCAGGGTACCTACGAGCAGTACTTC
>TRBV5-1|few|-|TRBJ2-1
CASSLGQWGGDEQFF
TGCGCCAGCAGCTTGGGACAGTGGGGCGGCGATGAGCAGTTCTTC
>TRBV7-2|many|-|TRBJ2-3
CASSLRGIPDTQYF
TGTGCCAGCAGCTTAAGGGGGATTCCAGATACGCAGTATTTT
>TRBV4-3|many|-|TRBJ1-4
CASSQDPGLAEKLFF
TGCGCCAGCAGCCAAGATCCAGGCCTCGCTGAAAAACTGTTTTTT
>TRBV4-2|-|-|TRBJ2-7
CASSLPGSDEQYF
TGTGCCAGCAGCCTGCCAGGGAGTGACGAGCAGTACTTC
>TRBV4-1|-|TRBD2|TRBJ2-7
CASSQEIGREGYEQYF
TGCGCCAGCAGCCAAGAGATCGGGCGGGAGGGTTACGAGCAGTACTTC
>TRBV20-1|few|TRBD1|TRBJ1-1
CSAKSGTGGTEAFF
TGCAGTGCAAAATCCGGGACAGGGGGAACTGAAGCTTTCTTT
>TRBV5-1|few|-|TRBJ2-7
CASSLALRGGYEQYF
TGCGCCAGCAGCTTGGCGCTTCGGGGCGGATACGAGCAGTACTTC
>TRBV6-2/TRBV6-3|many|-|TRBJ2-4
CASSYSTGGVGNLAKNIQYF
TGTGCCAGCAGTTACTCGACGGGGGGCGTGGGAAATCTAGCCAAAAACATTCAGTACTTC
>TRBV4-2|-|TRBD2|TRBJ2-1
CASSQVAGGSSYNEQFF
TGTGCCAGCAGCCAGGTAGCGGGAGGGAGCTCCTACAATGAGCAGTTCTTC
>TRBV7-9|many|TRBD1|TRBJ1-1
CASSRQGGMTEAFF
TGTGCCAGCAGTCGACAGGGAGGGATGACTGAAGCTTTCTTT
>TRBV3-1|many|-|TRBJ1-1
CASSRGPLNTEAFF
TGTGCCAGCAGCCGAGGACCTTTGAACACTGAAGCTTTCTTT
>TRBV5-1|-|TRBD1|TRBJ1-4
CASSEQGNEKLFF
TGCGCCAGCAGTGAACAGGGGAACGAAAAACTGTTTTTT
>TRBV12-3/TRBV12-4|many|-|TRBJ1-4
CASSPVYVPGKLFF
TGTGCCAGCAGCCCAGTCTACGTCCCTGGAAAACTGTTTTTT
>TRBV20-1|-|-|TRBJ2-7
CCARDRGRPSPSYEQYF
TGCTGTGCTAGAGATAGGGGCAGACCTTCCCCCTCCTACGAGCAGTACTTC